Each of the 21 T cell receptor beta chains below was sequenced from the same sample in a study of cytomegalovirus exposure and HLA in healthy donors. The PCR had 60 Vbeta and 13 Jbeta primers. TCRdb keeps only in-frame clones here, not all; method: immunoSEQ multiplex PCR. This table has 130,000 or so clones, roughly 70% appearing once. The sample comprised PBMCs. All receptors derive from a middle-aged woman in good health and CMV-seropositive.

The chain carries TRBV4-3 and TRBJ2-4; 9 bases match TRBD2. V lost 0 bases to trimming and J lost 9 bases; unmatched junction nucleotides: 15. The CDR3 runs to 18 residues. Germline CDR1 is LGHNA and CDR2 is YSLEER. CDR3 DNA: TGCGCCAGCAGCCAAGAAGTTGCGGGAGGGGGCCATTTTGGCATTCAGTACTTC. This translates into CASSQEVAGGGHFGIQYF.

CDR3 in amino acids: CAISKGTESNEKLFF. The DNA of the CDR3 is TGTGCCATCAGCAAGGGGACAGAGAGTAATGAAAAACTGTTTTTT. The chain is built from TRBV10-3 and TRBJ1-4; the match to TRBD1 covers 7 bases. Germline assignment: CDR1 ENHRY and CDR2 SYGVKD. The V and J ends lost 6 bases and 4 bases, in that order; junction bases with no gene match: 8. The CDR3 covers 15 residues.

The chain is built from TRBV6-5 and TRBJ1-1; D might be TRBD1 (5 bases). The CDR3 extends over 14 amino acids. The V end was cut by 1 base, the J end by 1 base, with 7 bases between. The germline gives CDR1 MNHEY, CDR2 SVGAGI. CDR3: CASSYWGENTEAFF. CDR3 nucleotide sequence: TGTGCCAGCAGTTACTGGGGGGAGAACACTGAAGCTTTCTTT.

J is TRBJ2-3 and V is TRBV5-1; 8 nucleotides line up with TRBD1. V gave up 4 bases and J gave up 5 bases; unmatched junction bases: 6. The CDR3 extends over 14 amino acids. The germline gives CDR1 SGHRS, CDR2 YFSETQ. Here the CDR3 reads CASSQGQGRDTQYF. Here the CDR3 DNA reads TGCGCCAGCAGCCAAGGACAGGGTAGAGATACGCAGTATTTT.

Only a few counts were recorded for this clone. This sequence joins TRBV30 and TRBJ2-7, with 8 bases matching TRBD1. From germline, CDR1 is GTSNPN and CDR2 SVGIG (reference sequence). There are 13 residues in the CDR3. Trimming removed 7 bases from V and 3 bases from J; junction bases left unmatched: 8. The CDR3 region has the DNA TGTGCCTCCACTGACAGGGGAAGCTACGAGCAGTACTTC. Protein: CASTDRGSYEQYF.

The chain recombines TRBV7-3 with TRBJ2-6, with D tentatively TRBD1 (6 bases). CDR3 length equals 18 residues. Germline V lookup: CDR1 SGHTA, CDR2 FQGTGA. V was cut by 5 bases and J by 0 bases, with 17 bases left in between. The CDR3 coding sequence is TGTGCCAGCAGCATACTCAGGGGCTCTCCCTCTGGGGCCAACGTCCTGACTTTC. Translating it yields CASSILRGSPSGANVLTF.

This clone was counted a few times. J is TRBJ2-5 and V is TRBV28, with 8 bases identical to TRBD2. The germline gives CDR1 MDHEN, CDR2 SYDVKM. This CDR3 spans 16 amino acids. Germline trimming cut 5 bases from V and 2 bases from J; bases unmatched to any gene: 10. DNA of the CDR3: TGTGCCAGCAGTAACCCGGGACTAGGACTACAAGAGACCCAGTACTTC. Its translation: CASSNPGLGLQETQYF.

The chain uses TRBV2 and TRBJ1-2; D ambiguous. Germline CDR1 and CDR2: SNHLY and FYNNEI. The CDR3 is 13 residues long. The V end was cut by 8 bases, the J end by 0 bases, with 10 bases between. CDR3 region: CASAPSSNYGYTF. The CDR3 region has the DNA TGTGCCAGCGCGCCTTCATCTAACTATGGCTACACCTTC.

The CDR3 spells CASSLDGFATNEKLFF. DNA of the CDR3: TGCGCCAGCAGCTTGGACGGGTTTGCAACTAATGAAAAACTGTTTTTT. J is TRBJ1-4 and V is TRBV5-1; no firm D call. V was trimmed by 0 bases and J by 0 bases, leaving 9 bases between them. The CDR3 contains 16 residues. CDR1 is SGHRS and CDR2 is YFSETQ in the germline V gene.

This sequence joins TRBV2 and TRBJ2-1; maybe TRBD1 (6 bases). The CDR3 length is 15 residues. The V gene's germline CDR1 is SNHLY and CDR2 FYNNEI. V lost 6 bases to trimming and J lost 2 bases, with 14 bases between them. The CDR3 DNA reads TGTGCCAGCAGGAAGGGCAGGGACACCTACAATGAGCAGTTCTTC. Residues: CASRKGRDTYNEQFF.

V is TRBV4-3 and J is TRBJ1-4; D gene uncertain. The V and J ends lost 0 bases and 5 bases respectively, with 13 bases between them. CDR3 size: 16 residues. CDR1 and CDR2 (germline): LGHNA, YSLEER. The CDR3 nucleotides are TGCGCCAGCAGCCAAGATCGAATGGGAGTCAATGAAAAACTGTTTTTT. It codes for CASSQDRMGVNEKLFF.

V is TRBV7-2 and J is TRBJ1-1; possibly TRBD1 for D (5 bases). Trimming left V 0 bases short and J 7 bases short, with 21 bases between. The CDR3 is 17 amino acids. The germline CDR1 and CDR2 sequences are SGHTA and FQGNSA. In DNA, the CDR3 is TGTGCCAGCAGCTTAGCTGTCTTACGGGCCGGGGGGGGTGAAGCTTTCTTT. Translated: CASSLAVLRAGGGEAFF.

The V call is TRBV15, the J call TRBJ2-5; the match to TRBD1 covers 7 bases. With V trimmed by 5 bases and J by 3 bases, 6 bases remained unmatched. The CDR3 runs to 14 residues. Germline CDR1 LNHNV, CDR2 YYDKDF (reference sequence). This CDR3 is CATSVAQGKETQYF. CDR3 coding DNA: TGTGCCACCAGCGTGGCACAGGGGAAAGAGACCCAGTACTTC.

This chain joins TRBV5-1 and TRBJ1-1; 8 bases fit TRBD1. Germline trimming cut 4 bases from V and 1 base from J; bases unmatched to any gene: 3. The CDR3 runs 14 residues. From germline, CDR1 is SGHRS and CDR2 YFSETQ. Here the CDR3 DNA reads TGCGCCAGCAGCAATGGACAGGGGAACACTGAAGCTTTCTTT. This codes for CASSNGQGNTEAFF.

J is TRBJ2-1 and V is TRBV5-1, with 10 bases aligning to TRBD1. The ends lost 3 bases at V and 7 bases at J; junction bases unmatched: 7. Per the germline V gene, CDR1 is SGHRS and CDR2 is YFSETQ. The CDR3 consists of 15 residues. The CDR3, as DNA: TGCGCCAGCAGCTCACCGGGACAGGGGTTGAATGAGCAGTTCTTC. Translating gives CASSSPGQGLNEQFF.

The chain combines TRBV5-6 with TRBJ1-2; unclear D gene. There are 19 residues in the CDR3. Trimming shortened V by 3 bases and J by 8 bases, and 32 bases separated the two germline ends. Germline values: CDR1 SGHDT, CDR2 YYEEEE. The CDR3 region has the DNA TGTGCCAGCAGCTCGACGGACGGTCCGGCCGGGAACCTTCTATGGGGCTACACCTTC. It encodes CASSSTDGPAGNLLWGYTF. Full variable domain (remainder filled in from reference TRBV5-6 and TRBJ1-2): DAGVTQSPTHLIKTRGQQVTLRCSPKSGHDTVSWYQQALGQGPQFIFQYYEEEERQRGNFPDRFSGHQFPNYSSELNVNALLLGDSALYLCASSSTDGPAGNLLWGYTFGSGTRLTVV.

CDR3 amino acids: CASRLMGGTNEKLFF. CDR3 bases: TGTGCCAGCAGATTGATGGGGGGAACTAATGAAAAACTGTTTTTT. V usage is TRBV28 and J usage is TRBJ1-4, with D possibly TRBD1 on 5 matching bases. The V gene's germline CDR1 is MDHEN and CDR2 SYDVKM. V dropped 6 bases and J dropped 1 base, with 12 bases sitting between them. The CDR3 is 15 amino acids.

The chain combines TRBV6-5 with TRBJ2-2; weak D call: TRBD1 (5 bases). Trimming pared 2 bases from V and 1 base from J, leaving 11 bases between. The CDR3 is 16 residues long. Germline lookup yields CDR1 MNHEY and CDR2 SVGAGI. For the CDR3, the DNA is TGTGCCAGCAGTTACAGACAGATTCAGAACACCGGGGAGCTGTTTTTT. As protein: CASSYRQIQNTGELFF.

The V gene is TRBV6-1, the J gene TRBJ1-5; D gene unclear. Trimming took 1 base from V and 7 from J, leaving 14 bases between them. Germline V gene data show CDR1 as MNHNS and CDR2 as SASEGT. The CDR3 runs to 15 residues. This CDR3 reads CASSEGAGGSQPQHF. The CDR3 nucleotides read TGTGCCAGCAGTGAAGGCGCCGGCGGGAGCCAGCCCCAGCATTTT.

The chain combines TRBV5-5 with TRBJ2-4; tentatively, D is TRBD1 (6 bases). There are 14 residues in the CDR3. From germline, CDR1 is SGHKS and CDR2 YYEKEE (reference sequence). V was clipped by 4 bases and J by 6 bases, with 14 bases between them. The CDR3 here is CASSTNPRGNIQYF. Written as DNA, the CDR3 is TGTGCCAGCAGCACGAACCCCAGGGGAAACATTCAGTACTTC.

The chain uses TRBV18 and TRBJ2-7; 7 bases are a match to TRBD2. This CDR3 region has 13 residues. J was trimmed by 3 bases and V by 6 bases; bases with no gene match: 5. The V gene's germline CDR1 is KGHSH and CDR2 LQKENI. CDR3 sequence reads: CASSPTGGYEQYF. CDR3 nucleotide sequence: TGTGCCAGCTCGCCCACGGGGGGCTACGAGCAGTACTTC.